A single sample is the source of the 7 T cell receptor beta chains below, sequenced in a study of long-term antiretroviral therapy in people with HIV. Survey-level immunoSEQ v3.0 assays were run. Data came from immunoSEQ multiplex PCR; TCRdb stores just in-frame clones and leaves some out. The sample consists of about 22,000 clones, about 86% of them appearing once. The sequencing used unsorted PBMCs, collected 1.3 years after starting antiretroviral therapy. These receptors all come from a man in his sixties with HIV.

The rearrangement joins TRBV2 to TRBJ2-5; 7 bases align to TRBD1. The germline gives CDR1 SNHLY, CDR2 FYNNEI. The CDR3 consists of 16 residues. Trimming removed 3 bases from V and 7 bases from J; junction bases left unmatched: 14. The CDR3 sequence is CASSDRRTGGLGTQYF. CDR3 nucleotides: TGTGCCAGCAGTGACCGCCGGACAGGTGGGCTTGGGACCCAGTACTTC.

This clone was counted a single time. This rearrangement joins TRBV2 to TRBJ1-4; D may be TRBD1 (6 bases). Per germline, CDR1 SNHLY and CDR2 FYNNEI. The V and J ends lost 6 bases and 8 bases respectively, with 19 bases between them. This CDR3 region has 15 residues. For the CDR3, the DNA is TGTGCCAGCAGCCTTAACTCTCTCGGGGGCGAAAAACTGTTTTTT. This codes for CASSLNSLGGEKLFF.

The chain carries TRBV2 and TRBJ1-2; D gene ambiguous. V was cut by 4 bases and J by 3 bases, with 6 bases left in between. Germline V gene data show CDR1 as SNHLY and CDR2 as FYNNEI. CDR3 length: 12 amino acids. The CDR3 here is CASSARDYGYTF. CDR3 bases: TGTGCCAGCAGTGCCCGGGACTATGGCTACACCTTC. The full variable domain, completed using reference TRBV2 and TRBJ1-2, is EPEVTQTPSHQVTQMGQEVILRCVPISNHLYFYWYRQILGQKVEFLVSFYNNEISEKSEIFDDQFSVERPDGSNFTLKIRSTKLEDSAMYFCASSARDYGYTFGSGTRLTVV.

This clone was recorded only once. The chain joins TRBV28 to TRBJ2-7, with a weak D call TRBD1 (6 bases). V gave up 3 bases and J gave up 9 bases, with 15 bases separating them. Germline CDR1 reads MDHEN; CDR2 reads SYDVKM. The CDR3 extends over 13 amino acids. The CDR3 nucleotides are TGTGCCAGCAGTTTTGATGGACAGCTCGGGCAGTACTTC. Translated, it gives CASSFDGQLGQYF.

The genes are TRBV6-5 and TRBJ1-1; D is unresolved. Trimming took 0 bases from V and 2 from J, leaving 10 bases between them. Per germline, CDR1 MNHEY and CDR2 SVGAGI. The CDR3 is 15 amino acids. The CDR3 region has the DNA TGTGCCAGCAGTTACTCGGCAGGCGCTAACACTGAAGCTTTCTTT. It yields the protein CASSYSAGANTEAFF.

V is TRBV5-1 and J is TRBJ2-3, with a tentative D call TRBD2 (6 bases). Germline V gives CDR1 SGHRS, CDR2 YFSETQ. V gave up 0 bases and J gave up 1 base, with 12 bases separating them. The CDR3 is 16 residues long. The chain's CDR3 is CASSLVAGSRTDTQYF. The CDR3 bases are TGCGCCAGCAGCTTGGTGGCGGGGTCTCGCACAGATACGCAGTATTTT.

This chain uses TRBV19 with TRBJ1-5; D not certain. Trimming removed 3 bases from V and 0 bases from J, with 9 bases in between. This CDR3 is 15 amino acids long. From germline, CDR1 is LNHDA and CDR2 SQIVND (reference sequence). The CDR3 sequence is CASSISGYSNQPQHF. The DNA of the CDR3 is TGTGCCAGTAGTATTTCGGGGTATAGCAATCAGCCCCAGCATTTT.